Listed here are 9 T cell receptor beta chains from one sample, sequenced in a study of memory CD4+ T cells and cytomegalovirus serostatus. The sort gate was single viable CD3+CD4+CD8-CD45RO+ cells for memory CD4+ T cells. Only in-frame clones appear in the TCRdb table, and some are missing; sequencing was by immunoSEQ multiplex PCR. The table includes tens of thousands of clones, about 80% detected once. Specimen: memory CD4+ T cells from blood. The receptors shown here come from an adult in good health and CMV-seropositive.

The V and J genes are TRBV9 and TRBJ2-7, with D perhaps TRBD2 (6 bases). V was cut by 0 bases and J by 6 bases, with 13 bases left in between. Germline V CDR1 and CDR2: SGDLS, YYNGEE. This CDR3 is built from 14 residues. The CDR3 region has the DNA TGTGCCAGCAGCGTAGATTTGGAGGGTCGCGAGCAGTACTTC. Its protein is CASSVDLEGREQYF.

The rearrangement links TRBV28 to TRBJ1-3; D remains ambiguous. CDR1 and CDR2 from the germline V gene are MDHEN and SYDVKM. The CDR3 has 15 amino acids. V lost 3 bases to trimming and J lost 0 bases, with 9 bases between them. The CDR3, as DNA: TGTGCCAGCAGTTTGTCGTTATTCTCTGGAAACACCATATATTTT. Translation gives CASSLSLFSGNTIYF.

V and J are TRBV21-1 and TRBJ1-5. TRBV21-1 is marked as a pseudogene. The CDR3 extends over 12 amino acids. The DNA of the CDR3 is TGTGCCAGCAGCACGGGGCGACAGTTCCAGCATTTT. This codes for CASSTGRQFQHF.

The rearrangement uses TRBV14 and TRBJ2-3, with 11 bases fitting TRBD2. CDR1 is SGHDN, CDR2 FVKESK, per germline. The V and J ends lost 4 bases and 1 base, in that order; junction bases with no gene match: 4. The CDR3 consists of 16 residues. In DNA, the CDR3 is TGTGCCAGCAGCCGTCTACTAGCGGGAGGCACAGATACGCAGTATTTT. Its translation: CASSRLLAGGTDTQYF. Looking up the rest from reference TRBV14 and TRBJ2-3 gives the full variable domain: EAGVTQFPSHSVIEKGQTVTLRCDPISGHDNLYWYRRVMGKEIKFLLHFVKESKQDESGMPNNRFLAERTGGTYSTLKVQPAELEDSGVYFCASSRLLAGGTDTQYFGPGTRLTVL.

The chain uses TRBV30 and TRBJ2-7; the D gene could be TRBD1 or TRBD2 (5 bases each). The germline gives CDR1 GTSNPN, CDR2 SVGIG (reference sequence). V lost 5 bases and J lost 7, with 15 bases in between. There are 12 residues in the CDR3. The CDR3 DNA sequence: TGTGCCTGGCTAGCAGGGTCGAGTGAGCAGTACTTC. This gives the protein CAWLAGSSEQYF.

The J gene is TRBJ1-3, the V gene TRBV2; no clear D gene. Deletions cut 6 bases from V and 0 bases from J, with 15 bases between. This CDR3 has 16 amino acids. Germline values: CDR1 SNHLY, CDR2 FYNNEI. The CDR3 spells CASRGLGLNSGNTIYF. The CDR3 DNA reads TGTGCCAGCAGAGGATTAGGACTCAACTCTGGAAACACCATATATTTT. Complete variable domain (other parts from reference TRBV2 and TRBJ1-3): EPEVTQTPSHQVTQMGQEVILRCVPISNHLYFYWYRQILGQKVEFLVSFYNNEISEKSEIFDDQFSVERPDGSNFTLKIRSTKLEDSAMYFCASRGLGLNSGNTIYFGEGSWLTVV.

The chain carries TRBV5-1 and TRBJ2-4; 7 positions match TRBD2. CDR3 length: 18 residues. CDR1 SGHRS and CDR2 YFSETQ come from the germline V gene. V lost 0 bases and J lost 0; bases outside the gene matches: 9. The CDR3 loop reads CASSLGLANLLAKNIQYF. The CDR3 DNA is TGCGCCAGCAGCTTGGGACTAGCCAACCTTCTAGCCAAAAACATTCAGTACTTC.

The V gene is TRBV20-1, the J gene TRBJ1-1; TRBD1 might be the D (5 bases). The CDR3 has 11 amino acids. Germline V gene lookup returns CDR1 DFQATT and CDR2 SNEGSKA (reference sequence). The V gene lost 3 bases and the J gene lost 8 bases, with 10 bases spanning the gap. Here the CDR3 DNA reads TGCAGTGCTAGGTGGGGGATAGAAGCTTTCTTT. Its protein product is CSARWGIEAFF.

The V gene is TRBV5-1, the J gene TRBJ2-7; D possibly corresponds to TRBD2 (6 bases). The germline gives CDR1 SGHRS, CDR2 YFSETQ. CDR3 length: 13 residues. The V and J ends lost 2 bases and 3 bases respectively, with 9 bases between them. The CDR3 DNA is TGCGCCAGCAGCTTAGACGGGGGCTACGAGCAGTACTTC. It translates to CASSLDGGYEQYF.